Here is one T cell receptor (beta chain) with its context. The sample belongs to a study of T cells in Graves' hyperthyroidism and ophthalmopathy. Using RNA transcripts as the source, TCR beta CDR3 regions were amplified. Using the HTBI primer set, a first-round RT-PCR was run on the TCR CDR3. TCRdb re-called the multiplex PCR reads through MiXCR, storing one row per CDR3 protein. The sample has some 550,000 distinct CDR3 sequences, under 25% seen once. V lost 6 bases to trimming and J lost 2 bases; unmatched junction nucleotides: 6. CDR3 length equals 14 residues. Germline V CDR1 and CDR2: LNHDA, SQIVND (reference sequence). The hyperthyroidism patients had all been newly diagnosed, and their disease duration was under 2 months. Their ages ranged from 18 to 65 years.

Sequenced: blood. The chain links TRBV19 to TRBJ1-2, with 7 bases fitting TRBD1. The sequence derives from a man younger than 35 with Graves' hyperthyroidism. The CDR3 nucleotides are TGTGCCAGTAGCTGGACAGGCGACAACTATGGCTACACCTTC. It codes for CASSWTGDNYGYTF.